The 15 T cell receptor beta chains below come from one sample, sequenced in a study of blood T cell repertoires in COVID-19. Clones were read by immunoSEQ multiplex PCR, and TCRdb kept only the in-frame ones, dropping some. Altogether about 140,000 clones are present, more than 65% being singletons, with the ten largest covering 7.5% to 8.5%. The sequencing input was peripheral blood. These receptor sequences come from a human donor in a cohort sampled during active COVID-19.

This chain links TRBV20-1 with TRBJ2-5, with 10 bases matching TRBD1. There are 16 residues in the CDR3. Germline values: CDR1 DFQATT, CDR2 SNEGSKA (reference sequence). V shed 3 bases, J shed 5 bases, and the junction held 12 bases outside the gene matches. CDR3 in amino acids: CSASGGQGKVRETQYF. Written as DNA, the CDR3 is TGCAGTGCTAGTGGGGGACAGGGGAAGGTCCGCGAGACCCAGTACTTC.

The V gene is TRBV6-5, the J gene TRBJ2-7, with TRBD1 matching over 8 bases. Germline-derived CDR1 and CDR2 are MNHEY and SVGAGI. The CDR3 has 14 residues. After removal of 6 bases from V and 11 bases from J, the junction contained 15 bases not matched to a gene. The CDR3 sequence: CASRVTGGLPGEYF. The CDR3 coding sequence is TGTGCCAGCAGGGTAACAGGGGGTCTTCCAGGGGAGTACTTC.

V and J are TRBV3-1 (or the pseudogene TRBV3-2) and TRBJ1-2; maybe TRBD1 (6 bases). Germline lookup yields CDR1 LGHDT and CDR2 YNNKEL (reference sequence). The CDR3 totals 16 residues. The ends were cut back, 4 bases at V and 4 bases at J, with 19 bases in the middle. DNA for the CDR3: TGTGCCAGCAGCCGCAAAATCTCAGGGGATGTCTATGGCTACACCTTC. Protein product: CASSRKISGDVYGYTF.

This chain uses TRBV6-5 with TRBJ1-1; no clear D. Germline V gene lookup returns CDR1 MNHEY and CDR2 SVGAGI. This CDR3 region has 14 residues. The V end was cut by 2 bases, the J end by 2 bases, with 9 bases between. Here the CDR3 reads CASSYRQANTEAFF. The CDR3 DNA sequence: TGTGCCAGCAGTTACAGGCAGGCAAACACTGAAGCTTTCTTT.

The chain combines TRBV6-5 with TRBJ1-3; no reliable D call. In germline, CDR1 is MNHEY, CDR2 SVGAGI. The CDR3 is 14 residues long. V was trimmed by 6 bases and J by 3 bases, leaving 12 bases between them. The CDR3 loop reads CASSRNEGGNTIYF. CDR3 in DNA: TGTGCCAGCAGCAGGAATGAAGGTGGAAACACCATATATTTT.

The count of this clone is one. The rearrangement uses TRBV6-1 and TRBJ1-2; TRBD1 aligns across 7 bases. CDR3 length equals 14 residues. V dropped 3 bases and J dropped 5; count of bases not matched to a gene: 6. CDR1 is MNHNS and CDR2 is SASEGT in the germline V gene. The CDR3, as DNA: TGTGCCAGCAGTGAGTACAGGGGAAGTTATGGCTACACCTTC. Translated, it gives CASSEYRGSYGYTF.

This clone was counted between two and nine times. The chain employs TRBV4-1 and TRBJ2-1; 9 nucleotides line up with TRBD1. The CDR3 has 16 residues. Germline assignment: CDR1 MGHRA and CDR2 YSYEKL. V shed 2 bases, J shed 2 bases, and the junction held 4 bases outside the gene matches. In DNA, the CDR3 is TGCGCCAGCAGCCAACCGGACAGGGGACCCTACAATGAGCAGTTCTTC. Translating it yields CASSQPDRGPYNEQFF.

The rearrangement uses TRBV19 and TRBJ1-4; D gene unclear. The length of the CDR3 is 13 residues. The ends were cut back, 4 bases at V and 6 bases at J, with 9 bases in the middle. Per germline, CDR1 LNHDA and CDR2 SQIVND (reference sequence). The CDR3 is CASSTDTDEKLFF. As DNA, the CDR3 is TGTGCCAGTAGTACCGATACGGATGAAAAACTGTTTTTT.

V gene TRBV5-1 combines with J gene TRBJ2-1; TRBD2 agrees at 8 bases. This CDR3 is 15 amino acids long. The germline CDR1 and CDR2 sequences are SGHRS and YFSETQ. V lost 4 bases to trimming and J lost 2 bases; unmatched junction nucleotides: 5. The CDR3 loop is CASSTGTRAYNEQFF. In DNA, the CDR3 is TGCGCCAGCAGCACCGGGACTAGGGCCTACAATGAGCAGTTCTTC. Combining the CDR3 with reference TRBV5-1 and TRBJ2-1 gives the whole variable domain KAGVTQTPRYLIKTRGQQVTLSCSPISGHRSVSWYQQTPGQGLQFLFEYFSETQRNKGNFPGRFSGRQFSNSRSEMNVSTLELGDSALYLCASSTGTRAYNEQFFGPGTRLTVL.

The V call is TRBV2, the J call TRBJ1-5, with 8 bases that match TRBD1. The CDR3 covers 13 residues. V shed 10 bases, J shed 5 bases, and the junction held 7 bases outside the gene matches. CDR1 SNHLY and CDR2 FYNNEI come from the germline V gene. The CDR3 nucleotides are TGTGCCACCCGACAGGGGAGTCATCAGCCCCAGCATTTT. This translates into CATRQGSHQPQHF.

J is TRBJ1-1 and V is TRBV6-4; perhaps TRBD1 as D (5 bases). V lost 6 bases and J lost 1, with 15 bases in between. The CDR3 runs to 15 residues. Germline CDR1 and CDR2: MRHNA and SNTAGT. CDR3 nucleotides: TGTGCCAGCAGGCCGGGGGAGGGGAGGAACACTGAAGCTTTCTTT. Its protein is CASRPGEGRNTEAFF.

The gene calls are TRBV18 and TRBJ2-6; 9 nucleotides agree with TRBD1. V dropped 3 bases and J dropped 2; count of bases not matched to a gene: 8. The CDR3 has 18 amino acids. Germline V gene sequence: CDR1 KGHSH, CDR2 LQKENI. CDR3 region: CASSPNTGGTTGANVLTF. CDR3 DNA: TGTGCCAGCTCACCTAATACAGGGGGCACGACTGGGGCCAACGTCCTGACTTTC.

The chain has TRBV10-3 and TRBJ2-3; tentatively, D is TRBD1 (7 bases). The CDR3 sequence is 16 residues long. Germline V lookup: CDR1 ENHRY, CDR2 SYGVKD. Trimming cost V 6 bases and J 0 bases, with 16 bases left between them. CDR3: CAIRGGQYPSTDTQYF. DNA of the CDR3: TGTGCCATCAGGGGGGGACAGTACCCTAGCACAGATACGCAGTATTTT.

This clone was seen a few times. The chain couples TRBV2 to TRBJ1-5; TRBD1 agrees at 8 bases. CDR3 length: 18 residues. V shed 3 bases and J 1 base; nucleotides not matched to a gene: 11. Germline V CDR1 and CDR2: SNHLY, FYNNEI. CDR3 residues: CASSETGQGGRSNQPQHF. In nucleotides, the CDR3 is TGTGCCAGCAGTGAGACCGGACAGGGAGGCAGAAGCAATCAGCCCCAGCATTTT.

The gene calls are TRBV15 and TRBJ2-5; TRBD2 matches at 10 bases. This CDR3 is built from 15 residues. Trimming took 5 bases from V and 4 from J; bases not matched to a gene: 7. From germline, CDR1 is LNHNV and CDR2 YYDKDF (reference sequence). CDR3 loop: CATSLAGGYGETQYF. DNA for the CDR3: TGTGCCACCAGCTTAGCGGGGGGTTATGGAGAGACCCAGTACTTC.